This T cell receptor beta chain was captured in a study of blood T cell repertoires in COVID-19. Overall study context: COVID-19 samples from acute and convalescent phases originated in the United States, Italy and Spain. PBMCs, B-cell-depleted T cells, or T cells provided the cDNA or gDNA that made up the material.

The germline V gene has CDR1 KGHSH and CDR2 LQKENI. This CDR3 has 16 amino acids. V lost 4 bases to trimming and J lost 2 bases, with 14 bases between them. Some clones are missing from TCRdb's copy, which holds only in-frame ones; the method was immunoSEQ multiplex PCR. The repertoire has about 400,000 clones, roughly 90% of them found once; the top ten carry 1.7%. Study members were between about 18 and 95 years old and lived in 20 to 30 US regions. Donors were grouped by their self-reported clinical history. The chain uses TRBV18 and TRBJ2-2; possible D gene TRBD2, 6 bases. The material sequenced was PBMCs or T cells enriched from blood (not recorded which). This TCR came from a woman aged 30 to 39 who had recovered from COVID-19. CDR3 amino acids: CASSRPPGDNTGELFF. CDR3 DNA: TGTGCCAGCTCACGACCTCCGGGGGATAACACCGGGGAGCTGTTTTTT.